The source of this TCR beta chain is a study of T cell changes during pregnancy in multiple sclerosis. The CDR3 spans 13 residues. Germline V CDR1 and CDR2: SGHNT, YENEEA. V lost 6 bases to trimming and J lost 0 bases, with 9 bases between them. Data came from immunoSEQ multiplex PCR; TCRdb stores just in-frame clones and leaves some out. The data show roughly 61,000 clones, 90% to 95% seen once. V is TRBV11-3 and J is TRBJ2-7, with D possibly being TRBD1 (6 bases). This receptor was taken from a female donor with multiple sclerosis, enrolled in a pregnancy study. Sequencing was performed on CD8+ T cells from peripheral blood mononuclear cells, taken after pregnancy. The CDR3 loop is CASSDRRSYEQYF. The CDR3 DNA follows: TGTGCCAGCAGTGACAGGCGCTCCTACGAGCAGTACTTC.